Shown below are 6 T cell receptor beta chains from a single sample sequenced in a study of regulatory and conventional T cells in breast cancer. In TCRdb, the PCR reads were re-called with MiXCR into one record per CDR3 protein. The sample holds around 15,000 distinct CDR3 sequences; 32% are singletons and the top ten take 1.6%. Sequenced input: conventional T cells from blood. Receptor source: a female donor in good health.

This clonotype was observed a single time. This chain connects TRBV15 to TRBJ1-3; unclear D gene. With 0 bases removed from V and 0 bases from J, the gap between germline ends came to 6 bases. The CDR3 totals 15 residues. The germline gives CDR1 LNHNV, CDR2 YYDKDF (reference sequence). CDR3 sequence (DNA): TGTGCCACCAGCAGAGACAGAGGCTCTGGAAACACCATATATTTT. This codes for CATSRDRGSGNTIYF. Full variable domain (missing parts from reference TRBV15 and TRBJ1-3): DAMVIQNPRYQVTQFGKPVTLSCSQTLNHNVMYWYQQKSSQAPKLLFHYYDKDFNNEADTPDNFQSRRPNTSFCFLDIRSPGLGDTAMYLCATSRDRGSGNTIYFGEGSWLTVV.

This clonotype was seen only a few times. The CDR3 loop reads CASSLEGGSTYEQYF. The CDR3 DNA reads TGTGCCAGCAGCTTAGAGGGGGGGAGTACCTACGAGCAGTACTTC. This rearrangement joins TRBV7-6 to TRBJ2-7, with TRBD2 as a possible D gene (7 bases). The CDR3 length is 15 residues. Trimming pared 1 base from V and 2 bases from J, leaving 12 bases between. From germline, CDR1 is SGHVS and CDR2 FNYEAQ.

This clonotype was seen more than once but under ten times. This rearrangement joins TRBV20-1 to TRBJ2-1; TRBD2 might be the D (6 bases). Trimming left V 5 bases short and J 8 bases short, with 16 bases between. Per germline, CDR1 DFQATT and CDR2 SNEGSKA (reference sequence). The CDR3 sequence is 13 residues long. As DNA, the CDR3 is TGCAGTGCTTCCGGGACTTTGATGGATGAGCAGTTCTTC. As protein: CSASGTLMDEQFF.

This clonotype was seen only a few times. This rearrangement joins TRBV7-2 to TRBJ2-3, with TRBD1 matching 7 bases. This CDR3 spans 15 amino acids. Germline V gene lookup returns CDR1 SGHTA and CDR2 FQGNSA. V dropped 5 bases and J dropped 4; count of bases not matched to a gene: 9. CDR3 sequence reads: CASSPGTANADTQYF. The CDR3 DNA follows: TGTGCCAGCAGCCCCGGGACAGCCAACGCAGATACGCAGTATTTT. The full variable domain, in which reference TRBV7-2 and TRBJ2-3 provide the parts outside the CDR3, is GAGVSQSPSNKVTEKGKDVELRCDPISGHTALYWYRQSLGQGLEFLIYFQGNSAPDKSGLPSDRFSAERTGGSVSTLTIQRTQQEDSAVYLCASSPGTANADTQYFGPGTRLTVL.

This chain uses TRBV14 with TRBJ2-7, with a weak D call TRBD1 (6 bases). The V gene lost 0 bases and the J gene lost 6 bases, with 6 bases spanning the gap. This CDR3 has 12 amino acids. The germline V gene has CDR1 SGHDN and CDR2 FVKESK. The CDR3 sequence: CASSQEGGEQYF. DNA of the CDR3: TGTGCCAGCAGCCAAGAAGGGGGCGAGCAGTACTTC.

This sequence joins TRBV4-1 and TRBJ2-7, with 10 positions matching TRBD2. Trimming cost V 4 bases and J 6 bases; bases outside gene matches: 15. The CDR3 totals 17 residues. The germline V gene has CDR1 MGHRA and CDR2 YSYEKL. The CDR3 region is CASSPGLARGIQGEQYF. DNA of the CDR3: TGCGCCAGCAGCCCGGGACTAGCGCGAGGGATCCAAGGCGAGCAGTACTTC.